The TCR beta chain under discussion was sequenced for a study of Graves' ophthalmopathy and Graves' hyperthyroidism. RNA transcripts were the template, and TCR beta CDR3 regions were amplified from them. HTBI-primed RT-PCR formed the first round, and a multiplex PCR formed the second. TCRdb independently ran MiXCR on the multiplex PCR reads; one entry per CDR3 protein. The repertoire holds 450,000 or so distinct CDR3 sequences, with approximately 15% as singletons. The CDR3 runs to 14 residues. The V and J ends lost 5 bases and 7 bases, in that order; junction bases with no gene match: 10. Germline CDR1 and CDR2: SGHTA and FQGNSA. This clonotype was seen repeatedly, ten times or more.

This chain links TRBV7-2 with TRBJ2-7, with TRBD2 identical over 8 bases. The sample taken for sequencing was blood. The sequence derives from a woman under 40 with Graves' ophthalmopathy. CDR3 sequence (DNA): TGTGCCAGCAGCGTAGATAGCGGGGCTTGGGAGCAGTACTTC. Its translation: CASSVDSGAWEQYF.